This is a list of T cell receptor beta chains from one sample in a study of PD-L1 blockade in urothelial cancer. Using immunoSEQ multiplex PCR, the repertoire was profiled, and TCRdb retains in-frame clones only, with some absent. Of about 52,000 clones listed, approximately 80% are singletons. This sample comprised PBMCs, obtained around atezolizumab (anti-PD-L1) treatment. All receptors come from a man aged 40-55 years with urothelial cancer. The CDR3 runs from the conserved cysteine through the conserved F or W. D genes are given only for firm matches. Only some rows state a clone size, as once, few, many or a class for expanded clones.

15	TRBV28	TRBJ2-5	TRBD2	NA	TGTGCCAGCAGTCCAGCGGGAGGGAGCCAAGAGACCCAGTACTTC	CASSPAGGSQETQYF
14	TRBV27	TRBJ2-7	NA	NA	TGTGCCAGCAGTCCCCACCGGACAGCCTACGAGCAGTACTTC	CASSPHRTAYEQYF
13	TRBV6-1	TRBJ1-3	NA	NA	TGTGCCAGCATCTCCGTCTCTGGAAACACCATATATTTT	CASISVSGNTIYF
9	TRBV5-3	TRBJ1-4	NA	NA	TGTGCCAGACGGGAAAAACTGTTTTTT	CARREKLFF
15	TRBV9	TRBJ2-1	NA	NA	TGTGCCAGCAGCGTAGCGGAGACCGTTTACAATGAGCAGTTCTTC	CASSVAETVYNEQFF
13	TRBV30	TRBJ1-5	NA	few	TGTGCCTGGAGTGTACAGGACCATCAGCCCCAGCATTTT	CAWSVQDHQPQHF
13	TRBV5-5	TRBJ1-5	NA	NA	TGTGCCAGCAGCCCTGGGCCGAATCAGCCCCAGCATTTT	CASSPGPNQPQHF
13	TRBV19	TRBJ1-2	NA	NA	TGTGCCAGTAGTATCCGACAGCACTATGGCTACACCTTC	CASSIRQHYGYTF
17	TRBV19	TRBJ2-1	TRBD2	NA	TGTGCCAGTAGTATAGCCCCGGGACTAGCGGGAGTATATGAGCAGTTCTTC	CASSIAPGLAGVYEQFF
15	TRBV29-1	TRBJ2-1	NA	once	TGCAGCGTTGTACTACCAAGGGGCGGGGACAATGAGCAGTTCTTC	CSVVLPRGGDNEQFF
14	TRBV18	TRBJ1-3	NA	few	TGTGCCAGCTCACAACAGGGAACTGGAAACACCATATATTTT	CASSQQGTGNTIYF
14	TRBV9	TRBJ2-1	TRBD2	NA	TGTGCCAGCAAGCCAGGACTAGCTTTTCATGAGCAGTTCTTC	CASKPGLAFHEQFF
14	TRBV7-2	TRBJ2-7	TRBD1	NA	TGTGCCAGCAGCAATACAGGGGTGGCCTACGAGCAGTACTTC	CASSNTGVAYEQYF
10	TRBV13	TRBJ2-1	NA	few	TGTGCCAGCAGCCAGGGGGAGCAGTTCTTC	CASSQGEQFF
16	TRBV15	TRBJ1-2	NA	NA	TGTGCCACCAGCAGAGATCTAGGGGACACCTTGGAGGGCTACACCTTC	CATSRDLGDTLEGYTF
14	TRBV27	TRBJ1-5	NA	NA	TGTGCCAGCAGCGCTCGGGCGGGGGATCAGCCCCAGCATTTT	CASSARAGDQPQHF
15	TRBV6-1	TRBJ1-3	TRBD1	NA	TGTGCCAGCAGTGACTACGGGACAGATAGAAACACCATATATTTT	CASSDYGTDRNTIYF
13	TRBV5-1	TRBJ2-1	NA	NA	TGCGCCAGCAGCTTGCCCCCGGGGAATGAGCAGTTCTTC	CASSLPPGNEQFF
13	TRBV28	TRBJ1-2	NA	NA	TGTGCCAGCAGAGGGGGAATCAACTATGGCTACACCTTC	CASRGGINYGYTF
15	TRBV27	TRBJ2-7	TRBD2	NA	TGTGCCAGCAGTTTATCGCTAGCGGGGGGCTACGAGCAGTACTTC	CASSLSLAGGYEQYF
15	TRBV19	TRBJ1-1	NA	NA	TGTGCCAGTAGTGTTCGGGTTATTACGGGGACTGAAGCTTTCTTT	CASSVRVITGTEAFF
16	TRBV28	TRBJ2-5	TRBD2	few	TGTGCCAGCAGTTTCGGGACTAGCGGGAATGGAGAGACCCAGTACTTC	CASSFGTSGNGETQYF
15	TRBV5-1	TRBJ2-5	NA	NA	TGCGCCAGCAGCGCCCACGGCGGGTCGGAGGAGACCCAGTACTTC	CASSAHGGSEETQYF
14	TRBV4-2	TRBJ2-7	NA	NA	TGTGCCAGCAGCCAACAATTACTAGCCCCCGAGCAGTACTTC	CASSQQLLAPEQYF
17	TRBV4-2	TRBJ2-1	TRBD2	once	TGTGCCAGCAGCCAAGTACCTAGCGGGAGCTCCTACAATGAGCAGTTCTTC	CASSQVPSGSSYNEQFF
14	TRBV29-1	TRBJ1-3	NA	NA	TGCAGCGTTGATGACAGCGACTCTGGAAACACCATATATTTT	CSVDDSDSGNTIYF
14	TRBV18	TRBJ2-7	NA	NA	TGTGCCAGCTCACCTCAGGCGTCCTCCTACGAGCAGTACTTC	CASSPQASSYEQYF
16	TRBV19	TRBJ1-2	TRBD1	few	TGTGCCAGTGCAGCGGGACAGGGGGATTCAGCCTATGGCTACACCTTC	CASAAGQGDSAYGYTF
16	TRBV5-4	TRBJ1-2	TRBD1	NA	TGTGCCAGCAGCGTAACAGGGGCGCCCGTAAATTACGGCTACACCTTC	CASSVTGAPVNYGYTF
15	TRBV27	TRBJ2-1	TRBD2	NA	TGTGCCAGCAGTTTGAGTCTAGCGGGAGGACGGGAGCAGTTCTTC	CASSLSLAGGREQFF
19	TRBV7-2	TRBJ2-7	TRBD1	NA	TGTGCCAGCAGCTCCGACTGGGACAGGGACTGGGGGGGCTCCTACGAGCAGTACTTC	CASSSDWDRDWGGSYEQYF
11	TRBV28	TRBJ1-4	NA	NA	TGTGCCAGCAGTTTATCAGGGAAACTGTTTTTT	CASSLSGKLFF
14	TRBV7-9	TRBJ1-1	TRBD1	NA	TGTGCCAGCAGCTTGGGGGACAGGGTCACTGAAGCTTTCTTT	CASSLGDRVTEAFF
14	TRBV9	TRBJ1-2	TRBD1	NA	TGTGCCAGCAGACCCGGACAGGGGGTATATGGCTACACCTTC	CASRPGQGVYGYTF
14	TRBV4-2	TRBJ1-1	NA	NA	TGTGCCAGCAGCCCATCGGTGGTCGACACTGAAGCTTTCTTT	CASSPSVVDTEAFF
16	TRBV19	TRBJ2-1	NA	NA	TGTGCCAGTAGTATCGGGCCAGGAGGGATTGACAATGAGCAGTTCTTC	CASSIGPGGIDNEQFF
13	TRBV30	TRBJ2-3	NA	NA	TGTGCCTGGAGTAGGAGACGGGGAGATACGCAGTATTTT	CAWSRRRGDTQYF
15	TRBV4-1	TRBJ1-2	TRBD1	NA	TGCGCCAGCAGCCCCCGGACAGGGGGGAACTATGGCTACACCTTC	CASSPRTGGNYGYTF
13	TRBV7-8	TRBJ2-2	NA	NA	TGTGCCAGCAGCTCACGACAGGCCGGGGAGCTGTTTTTT	CASSSRQAGELFF
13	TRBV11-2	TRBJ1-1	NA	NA	TGTGCCAGCAGCTTGCGGACAGACACTGAAGCTTTCTTT	CASSLRTDTEAFF